This T cell receptor (beta chain) was observed in a study of cytomegalovirus exposure and HLA in healthy donors (dated by TCRdb to about 2017). General notes on the study: According to an earlier analysis of around 600 of the donors, some 180 million T cells yielded roughly 100 million unique TCR beta sequences and roughly 280 Gb of sequence data. Because of strong linkage in the cohort, roughly five DR-DQ haplotypes were treated as single units for association and clustering. The later analysis used no new phenotypic data to find candidate immune exposures, relying instead on TCR beta sequences and their occurrence across donors. Across approximately 400 genotyped donors of the cohort, an average of about 240,000 unique TCR beta nucleotide sequences per donor were sequenced, and roughly a sixth of those sequences were non-productive. Every discovery cohort repertoire had been produced on one sequencing platform. HLA typing included class I and class II loci at four-digit resolution. A separate validation cohort of roughly 120 different subjects was used in addition to the roughly 640-subject first cohort. The study combined high-throughput TCR immunosequencing, statistical association of individual TCRs with disease status, and machine learning to predict cytomegalovirus infection status. The study aimed to test whether signatures of past pathogen exposure could be identified by cataloging public T cell receptors. The T cell repertoires of several hundred subjects were profiled by immunosequencing and related to cytomegalovirus serostatus. Donor age, sex, ethnicity and CMV serostatus were compiled together with the repertoire data. Roughly 290 gigabases of sequencing data and around 88 million unique TCR sequences made up an early release that covered 500 to 650 HLA-typed donors. In a later genetic analysis, genome-wide SNP genotypes for about three fifths of the roughly 670 donors were used, and that subset was treated as a discovery cohort. A later analysis re-examined previously published TCR beta repertoires from just over 650 donors and added high-resolution HLA genotyping to investigate patterns of TCR occurrence. In an earlier analysis of over 550 of the donors, high-throughput TCR beta sequencing was used to judge whether each TCR beta V gene segment behaved as functional or pseudogenic. Of the 350 to 450 genotyped donors, about 80% fell in the genetic ancestry cluster associated with self-reported Caucasian donors. The number of typed donors differed by locus: about 629-640 for A, B, C, DRB1 and DQB1; 500 to 550 for DQA1; approximately 610 for DPA1; and around 490 for DPB1.

The library relied on the immunoSEQ multiplex PCR assay. The multiplex PCR relied on a mix of 60 forward primers for TCR Vbeta segments and 13 reverse primers for TCR Jbeta segments. The CDR3 region of rearranged TCR beta genes was amplified from genomic DNA with a multiplex PCR assay. Amplified TCR beta libraries were sequenced as 87-base-pair reads on the Illumina HiSeq System. Per the source publication's procedure: A later analysis tallied roughly 78 million unique TCR beta chains across the 666 repertoires, and about 10 million of those chains were shared by two or more donors. Raw reads were error-corrected and collapsed into unique sequences by a nearest-neighbor algorithm in which closely related sequences were merged to remove PCR and sequencing errors. Alignment of CDR3 sequences to IMGT reference sequences was used to assign V, D and J gene segments. For a sequence to be retained, a match of at least six nucleotides to both a V gene segment and a J gene segment was required. A rearrangement was called productive if the CDR3 had no stop codons and remained in frame with V and J, and every other rearrangement was called non-productive. CDR3 was defined by IMGT convention, running from the second conserved V-encoded cysteine to the conserved J-encoded phenylalanine. The earlier analysis of about 530 of the donors excluded any sequence lacking an unambiguous match to a single V gene segment. In an earlier analysis of 587 of the donors, a V segment was called functional when productive rearrangements were above 56.7%, and segregating when the standard deviation between donors exceeded 5%. To diagnose cytomegalovirus status from the catalog of TCR beta chain sequences, a statistical classification framework was built. A later analysis assigned V and J genes by comparing TCR nucleotide sequences with IMGT/GENE-DB human TR gene sequences. The TCRdist pipeline was used in a later analysis to assign CDR3 sequences and most-parsimonious VDJ recombination scenarios. In a later analysis, each TCR beta chain was defined by its CDR3 amino acid sequence together with its V-gene family, and reads lacking a unique V-gene family were excluded. In a later analysis, 450 to 600 highly shared, low-generation-probability nucleotide sequences were removed to address suspected cross-contamination and a sequencing artifact. A later analysis calculated a clonal expansion index for each public chain from normalized within-repertoire ranks of inferred template counts. Generation probabilities in a later analysis came from a VDJ recombination model fitted to out-of-frame rearrangements, and those results were checked against IGoR. A later analysis scored TCR-TCR, TCR-HLA and TCR-CMV co-occurrence with hypergeometric tests, applying a repertoire-size bias correction to TCR pairs. False discovery rates were estimated in a later analysis by permuting HLA or CMV assignments 20 times. In a later analysis, co-occurring TCRs were grouped using DBSCAN, and TCRdist sequence similarity was added for clustering within HLA-allele-positive subsets. For co-occurrence clustering, repertoires with fewer than 30,000 or more than 120,000 public chains were excluded, along with four to six repertoires with anomalous nucleotide sharing. Held by TCRdb, this immuneACCESS table contains in-frame sequences only and omits some clones. Under half of the omission traces to an unresolved V gene where checked; the cause of the rest is unknown. That table supplies the V and J calls and clone size; D and trimming were determined from the DNA. The sample includes 110,000 to 150,000 clones, with about 81% observed a single time. The leading ten clones occupy 7% of the sample.

The germline V gene (reference sequence) gives CDR1 as SGHAT and CDR2 as FQDESV. V trim: 5 bases; J trim: 5 bases; unmatched bases: 4. Spanning cysteine to phenylalanine, the CDR3 consists of 13 amino acids. Solely the CDR3 DNA is kept, with 39 bases framed from the first base. The paper as a whole reports these results and caveats: A cluster of highly shared sequence variants was judged likely to represent a technical artifact of the sequencing pipeline. In a later genetic analysis, a missense DCLRE1C variant was associated with V-gene and J-gene trimming of TCR beta chains, and the association was replicated in an independent cohort. Strong co-occurrence of HLA alleles, especially DR and DQ, made assigning TCR associations to individual alleles difficult. The only immune exposure information available for the cohort was CMV serostatus. A later analysis found that most CMV-associated TCR beta chains appeared HLA-restricted, with HLA associations seemingly driven largely by CMV exposure. The earlier analysis of some 540 of the donors excluded 15 to 20 rarely observed V segments, including chromosome 9 orphons, because counts were too low. The study listed 150 to 200 TCR beta chains as associated with cytomegalovirus. In an earlier analysis of some 500 of the donors, most TCR beta V segments were observed in productive rearrangements about 87% or about 30% of the time, broadly matching IMGT annotations. Presence/absence analyses assumed roughly uniform sequencing depth across donors, an assumption that may not hold. The classifier was reported to diagnose cytomegalovirus status with high specificity and sensitivity in both the original cohort and the validation cohort. This cohort had only TCR beta chains sequenced, and the lack of alpha or paired-chain data limited which features could be detected. The authors suggested that the approach could potentially be generalized to other disease states and immunological phenotypes. In a later analysis, about 16,000 TCR beta sequences were associated with specific HLA alleles at a false discovery rate of 0.05. In vitro tests confirmed that a few of the cytomegalovirus-associated TCR beta chains recognize cytomegalovirus antigens. Because HLA typing was missing for some donors at each locus, association tests included only the typed subset. Compared with the approximately 710-donor mean, donors in an Asian-associated ancestry cluster had fewer N-insertions in productive TCRs, according to a later genetic analysis. In a later analysis, HLA-associated TCR beta chains showed more clonal expansion and lower generation probabilities than non-associated chains that were equally common. A later analysis found that TCR association rates varied across HLA loci, with DRB1 alleles showing the most associated TCRs and HLA-C alleles the fewest. Some IMGT-functional V segments, including TRBV6-2 and TRBV6-3, could not be distinguished by the 87-base-pair reads and were therefore excluded. Several of the top co-occurrence clusters appeared to be linked to parvovirus B19, influenza, CMV and Epstein-Barr virus, according to a later analysis. A further reported finding was that TCR beta sequences accurately predicted the HLA-A and HLA-B alleles for most subjects in the first cohort. Most TCR sequences were seen in very few donors, while some public TCRs were found in many individuals. Linkage disequilibrium might explain the correlated functional status among segregating V segments, but an unknown experimental factor could not be excluded.

A note on this clone: The target of this receptor is not known. Base quality data are lacking; no much larger clone is found one base away.

In total, 600 or so healthy bone marrow donors made up the cohort. At the time of sampling, every cohort member was nominally healthy, though immune exposures that went unrecorded were likely present. The donor was CMV seronegative and belonged to the group of several hundred seronegative cohort members. A peripheral blood sample was provided by each donor, and peripheral blood mononuclear cells were used for TCR beta sequencing. The Qiagen DNeasy Blood Extraction Kit was used to extract genomic DNA from the blood cell samples. The sample consisted of PBMCs. Here the chain combines TRBV11-1 and TRBJ2-3; the junction holds 7 bases that match TRBD1. The sequence derives from a man under 40 in good health and CMV-seronegative. The CDR3 reads CASSPGGQDTQYF. The sequenced DNA: TGTGCCAGCAGCCCAGGGGGTCAAGATACGCAGTATTTT. Outside the CDR3, residues come from the reference TRBV11-1 and TRBJ2-3 proteins, so the full variable domain is: EAEVAQSPRYKITEKSQAVAFWCDPISGHATLYWYRQILGQGPELLVQFQDESVVDDSQLPKDRFSAERLKGVDSTLKIQPAELGDSAMYLCASSPGGQDTQYFGPGTRLTVL.